The clone carrying this T cell receptor beta chain has just one count. Its antigen is as yet unknown. This record belongs to a study of cytomegalovirus exposure and HLA in healthy donors. Turning to the study itself: For the approximately 400 genotyped donors, more than 80% fell within the Caucasian-associated ancestry cluster.

The PCR contained 60 Vbeta and 13 Jbeta primers. Libraries were prepared by immunoSEQ multiplex PCR; TCRdb keeps only in-frame clonotypes and omits some of them. The sample carries about 200,000 clones, roughly four fifths recorded once. Findings and limits, study-wide: Most TCR sequences were seen very rarely across donors, but some public TCRs occurred in many.

The germline V gene encodes CDR1 MDHEN and CDR2 SYDVKM. Trimming stripped 6 bases from V and 8 bases from J, with 22 bases between. This CDR3 spans 15 amino acids. This rearrangement joins TRBV28 to TRBJ1-2; the D gene is possibly TRBD1 (6 bases). The clonotype originates from a man aged 30-40 years in good health and CMV-seronegative. Sequencing was carried out using PBMCs. CDR3 sequence (DNA): TGTGCCAGCAGCCTCGGGGCGAGACAGGTTTTAGGCTACACCTTC. Translated, it gives CASSLGARQVLGYTF.